The rows below give T cell receptor beta chains drawn from one sample of a study of PD-L1 blockade in urothelial cancer. Sequencing used immunoSEQ multiplex PCR; TCRdb keeps in-frame clones, though not all of them. The sample includes under 40,000 clones, over 75% of them seen just once. The specimen was PBMCs, collected around atezolizumab (anti-PD-L1) treatment. The receptors here all came from a man in his sixties or seventies with urothelial cancer. The CDR3 runs from the conserved cysteine through the conserved F or W. D genes are given only for firm matches. Expanded clones are given a class, and other clones once, few, many or no size at all.

v_gene	j_gene	d_gene	abundance	CDR3nt	CDR3aa
TRBV27	TRBJ2-2	.	.	TGTGCCAGCAGTTTGGTACAGGGTACCGGGGAGCTGTTTTTT	CASSLVQGTGELFF
TRBV7-8	TRBJ2-4	.	.	TGTGCCAGCAGCTCCCAGTCATCCGGGAACATTCAGTACTTC	CASSSQSSGNIQYF
TRBV5-1	TRBJ1-4	.	.	TGCGCCAGCAGCTTCGACAAAACGGCCACAACTAATGAAAAACTGTTTTTT	CASSFDKTATTNEKLFF
TRBV6-6	TRBJ2-3	TRBD2	.	TGTGCCAGCAGTTCAAGCGGGAGGGTAGAAGATACGCAGTATTTT	CASSSSGRVEDTQYF
TRBV11-3	TRBJ2-1	TRBD2	.	TGTGCCAGCAGCTTAGGGTTAGCGGGAGGTTGGAATGAGCAGTTCTTC	CASSLGLAGGWNEQFF
TRBV5-5	TRBJ2-3	.	.	TGTGCCAGCATCTTAGCAACCAGCACAGATACGCAGTATTTT	CASILATSTDTQYF
TRBV5-4	TRBJ2-5	.	.	TGTGCCAGCAGGTTTGGGGGGACCCAAGAGACCCAGTACTTC	CASRFGGTQETQYF
TRBV5-8	TRBJ2-1	TRBD2	.	TGTGCCAGCAGCACCTCTTGGGGCGGGAGATACAATGAGCAGTTCTTC	CASSTSWGGRYNEQFF
TRBV9	TRBJ2-1	TRBD2	.	TGTGCCAGCAGCCCGGGACTAGAAGAGCAGTTCTTC	CASSPGLEEQFF
TRBV19	TRBJ2-3	TRBD1	.	TGTGCCAGTAGTCGGGACAGGGAGAGCACAGATACGCAGTATTTT	CASSRDRESTDTQYF
TRBV2	TRBJ2-7	TRBD2	.	TGTGCCAGCAGTGTAGGGCTAGCGGAAACCTACGAGCAGTACTTC	CASSVGLAETYEQYF
TRBV19	TRBJ2-1	TRBD1	.	TGTGCCAGTAGTGTCTTGACAGGGGATGGGGGTGAGCAGTTCTTC	CASSVLTGDGGEQFF
TRBV19	TRBJ2-2	TRBD1	.	TGTGCCAGTAGTTATAACACTCCTCGGACAGGTTGGGCCGGGGAGCTGTTTTTT	CASSYNTPRTGWAGELFF
TRBV11-2	TRBJ1-2	TRBD1	.	TGTGCCAGCAGCCTCGCTCAGGGGGCCTATGGCTACACCTTC	CASSLAQGAYGYTF
TRBV5-4	TRBJ2-4	TRBD2	.	TGTGCCAGCAGCGATGGACTAGTAGCCAAAAACATTCAGTACTTC	CASSDGLVAKNIQYF
TRBV19	TRBJ2-1	TRBD2	.	TGTGCCAGTAGTGGGACTAGCGGGACCTTTAACAATGAGCAGTTCTTC	CASSGTSGTFNNEQFF
TRBV5-1	TRBJ1-2	TRBD1	.	TGCGCCAGCAGCCTACCGACAGGGGCCTATGGCTACACCTTC	CASSLPTGAYGYTF
TRBV28	TRBJ1-5	TRBD1	.	TGTGCCAGCAGTTTACTATACAGGGGGAGTAATCAGCCCCAGCATTTT	CASSLLYRGSNQPQHF
TRBV5-1	TRBJ1-4	.	.	TGCGCCAGCAGCTTGGCGCAGGGAGGGTATGAAAAACTGTTTTTT	CASSLAQGGYEKLFF
TRBV9	TRBJ2-1	TRBD1	.	TGTGCCAGCAGCTCCCCCGGGACAGCCAATGAGCAGTTCTTC	CASSSPGTANEQFF
TRBV12-5	TRBJ2-5	.	few	TGTGCTAGTGGAGTAGACTTCCAAGAGACCCAGTACTTC	CASGVDFQETQYF
TRBV5-5	TRBJ1-4	.	.	TGTGCCAGCAGCTTGGGACTAGCAGGTGCAACTAATGAAAAACTGTTTTTT	CASSLGLAGATNEKLFF
TRBV6-4	TRBJ2-1	.	.	TGTGCCAGCAGTGACCTTTTGATCCGGGGTATAAATGAGCAGTTCTTC	CASSDLLIRGINEQFF
TRBV9	TRBJ1-1	.	few	TGTGCCAGCAGCGTGGGGGCCTCGAACACTGAAGCTTTCTTT	CASSVGASNTEAFF
TRBV20-1	TRBJ2-1	.	.	TGCAGTGCTAGATTCCTAGCGGAGCAGTTCTTC	CSARFLAEQFF
TRBV6-1	TRBJ2-5	TRBD1	.	TGTGCCAGCTCCCGGACAGGGAAAGAGACCCAGTACTTC	CASSRTGKETQYF
TRBV5-5	TRBJ1-1	TRBD1	.	TGTGCCAGCAGCTTGGATCAGGGGGACGCTGAAGCTTTCTTT	CASSLDQGDAEAFF
TRBV6-1	TRBJ2-1	.	.	TGTGCCAGCAGTGTACAGTACAATGAGCAGTTCTTC	CASSVQYNEQFF
TRBV2	TRBJ2-5	TRBD2	.	TGTGCCAGATCCGGGACTAGCGGGGGAGAGACCCAGTACTTC	CARSGTSGGETQYF